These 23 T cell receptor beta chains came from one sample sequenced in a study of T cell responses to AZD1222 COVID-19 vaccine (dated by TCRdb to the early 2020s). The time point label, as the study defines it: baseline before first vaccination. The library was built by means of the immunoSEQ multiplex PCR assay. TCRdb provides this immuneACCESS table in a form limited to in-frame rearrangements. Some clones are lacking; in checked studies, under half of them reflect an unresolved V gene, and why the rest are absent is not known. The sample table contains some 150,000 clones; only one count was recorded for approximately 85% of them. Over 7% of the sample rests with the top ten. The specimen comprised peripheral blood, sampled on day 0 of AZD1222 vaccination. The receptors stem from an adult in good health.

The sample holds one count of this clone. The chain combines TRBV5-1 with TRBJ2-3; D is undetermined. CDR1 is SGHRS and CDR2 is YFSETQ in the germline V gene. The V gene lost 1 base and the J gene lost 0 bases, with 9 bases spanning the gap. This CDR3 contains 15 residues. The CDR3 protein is CASSLRDSSTDTQYF. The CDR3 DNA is TGCGCCAGCAGCTTGAGAGACTCTAGCACAGATACGCAGTATTTT.

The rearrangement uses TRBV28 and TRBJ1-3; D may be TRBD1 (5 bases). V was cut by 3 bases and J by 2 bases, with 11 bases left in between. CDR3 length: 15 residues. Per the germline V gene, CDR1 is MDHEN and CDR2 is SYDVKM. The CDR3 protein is CASSFGAGTGNTIYF. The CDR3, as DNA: TGTGCCAGCAGTTTTGGCGCAGGGACTGGAAACACCATATATTTT. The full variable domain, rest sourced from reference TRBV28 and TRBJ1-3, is DVKVTQSSRYLVKRTGEKVFLECVQDMDHENMFWYRQDPGLGLRLIYFSYDVKMKEKGDIPEGYSVSREKKERFSLILESASTNQTSMYLCASSFGAGTGNTIYFGEGSWLTVV.

In DNA, the CDR3 is TGTGCCAGCAGGCTCCGGGACACCACTGAAGCTTTCTTT. Encoded protein: CASRLRDTTEAFF. The chain combines TRBV14 with TRBJ1-1; D may be TRBD1 (6 bases). Deletions cut 6 bases from V and 4 bases from J, with 12 bases between. This CDR3 spans 13 amino acids. The germline V gene encodes CDR1 SGHDN and CDR2 FVKESK. Based on the CDR3 plus reference TRBV14 and TRBJ1-1, the full variable domain is EAGVTQFPSHSVIEKGQTVTLRCDPISGHDNLYWYRRVMGKEIKFLLHFVKESKQDESGMPNNRFLAERTGGTYSTLKVQPAELEDSGVYFCASRLRDTTEAFFGQGTRLTVV.

The CDR3 reads CASSESGEVDTGELFF. DNA for the CDR3: TGTGCCAGCAGCGAGTCGGGGGAGGTGGACACCGGGGAGCTGTTTTTT. The chain is built from TRBV2 and TRBJ2-2; a possible D gene is TRBD2 (6 bases). With 6 bases removed from V and 3 bases from J, the gap between germline ends came to 17 bases. CDR3 length: 16 residues. Per the germline V gene, CDR1 is SNHLY and CDR2 is FYNNEI. Looking up the rest from reference TRBV2 and TRBJ2-2 gives the full variable domain: EPEVTQTPSHQVTQMGQEVILRCVPISNHLYFYWYRQILGQKVEFLVSFYNNEISEKSEIFDDQFSVERPDGSNFTLKIRSTKLEDSAMYFCASSESGEVDTGELFFGEGSRLTVL.

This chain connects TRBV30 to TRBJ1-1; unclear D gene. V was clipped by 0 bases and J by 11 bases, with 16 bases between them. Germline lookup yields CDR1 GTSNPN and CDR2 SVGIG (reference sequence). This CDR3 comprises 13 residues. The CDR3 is CAWSVSLDRGAFF. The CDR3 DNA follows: TGTGCCTGGAGTGTGAGCCTGGACCGTGGGGCTTTCTTT.

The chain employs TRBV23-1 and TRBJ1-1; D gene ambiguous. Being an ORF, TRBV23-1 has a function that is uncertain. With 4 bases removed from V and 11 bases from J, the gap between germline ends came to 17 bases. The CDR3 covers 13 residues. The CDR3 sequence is CASSRGGEKGAFF. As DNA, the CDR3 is TGCGCCAGCAGTCGCGGCGGTGAGAAAGGGGCTTTCTTT.

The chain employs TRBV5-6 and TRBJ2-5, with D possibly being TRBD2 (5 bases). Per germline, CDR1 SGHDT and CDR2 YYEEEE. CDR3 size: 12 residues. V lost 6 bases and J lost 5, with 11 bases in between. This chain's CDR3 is CASMVGVETQYF. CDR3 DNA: TGTGCCAGCATGGTCGGGGTCGAGACCCAGTACTTC.

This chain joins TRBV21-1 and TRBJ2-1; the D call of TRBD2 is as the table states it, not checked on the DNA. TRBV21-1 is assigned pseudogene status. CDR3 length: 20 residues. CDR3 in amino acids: CASTSAGGEGTSGTYNEQFF. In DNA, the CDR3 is TGTGCCAGCACCTCCGCCGGAGGGGAAGGGACTAGCGGTACCTACAATGAGCAGTTCTTC.

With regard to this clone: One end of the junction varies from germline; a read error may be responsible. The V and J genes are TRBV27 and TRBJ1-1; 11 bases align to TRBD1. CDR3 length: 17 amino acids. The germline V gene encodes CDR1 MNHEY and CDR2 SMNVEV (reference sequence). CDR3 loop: CASRLRGTGGPNTEAFF. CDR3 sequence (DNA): TGTGCCAGCAGACTACGTGGGACAGGGGGGCCGAACACTGAAGCTTTTTTT.

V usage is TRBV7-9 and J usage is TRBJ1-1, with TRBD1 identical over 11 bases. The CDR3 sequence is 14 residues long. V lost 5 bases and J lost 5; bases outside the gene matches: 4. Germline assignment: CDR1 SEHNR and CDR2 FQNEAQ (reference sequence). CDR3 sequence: CASSPGQGETEAFF. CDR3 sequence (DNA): TGTGCCAGCAGCCCGGGACAGGGGGAAACTGAAGCTTTCTTT.

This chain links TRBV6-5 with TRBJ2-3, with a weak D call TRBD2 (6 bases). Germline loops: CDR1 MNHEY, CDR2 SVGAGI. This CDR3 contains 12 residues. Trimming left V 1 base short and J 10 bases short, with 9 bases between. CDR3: CASSYLGGAQYF. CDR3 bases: TGTGCCAGCAGTTACTTAGGCGGGGCGCAGTATTTT.

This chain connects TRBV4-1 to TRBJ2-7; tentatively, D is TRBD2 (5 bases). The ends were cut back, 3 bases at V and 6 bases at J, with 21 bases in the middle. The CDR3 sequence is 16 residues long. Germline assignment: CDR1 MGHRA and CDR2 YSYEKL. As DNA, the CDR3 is TGCGCCAGCAGCCAGATCAGCAGCGGCAGGCTCGGCGAGCAGTACTTC. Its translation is CASSQISSGRLGEQYF.

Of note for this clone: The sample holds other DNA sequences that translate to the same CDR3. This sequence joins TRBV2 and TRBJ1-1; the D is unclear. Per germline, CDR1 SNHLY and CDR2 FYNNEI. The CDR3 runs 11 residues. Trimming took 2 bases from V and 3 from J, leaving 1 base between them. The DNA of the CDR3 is TGTGCCAGCAGTGAATACACTGAAGCTTTCTTT. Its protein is CASSEYTEAFF.

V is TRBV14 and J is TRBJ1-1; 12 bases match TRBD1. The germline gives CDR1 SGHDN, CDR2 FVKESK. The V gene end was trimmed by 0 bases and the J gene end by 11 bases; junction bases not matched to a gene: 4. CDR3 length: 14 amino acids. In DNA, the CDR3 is TGTGCCAGCAGCCAAGATTCGGGACAGGGGGCGGCTTTCTTT. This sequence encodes CASSQDSGQGAAFF.

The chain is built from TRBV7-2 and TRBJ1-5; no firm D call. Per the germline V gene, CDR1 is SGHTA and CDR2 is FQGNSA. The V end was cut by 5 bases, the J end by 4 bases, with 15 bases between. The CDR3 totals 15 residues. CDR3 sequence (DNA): TGTGCCAGCAGCCCCATCCTAGTCGCTAATCAGCCCCAGCATTTT. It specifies CASSPILVANQPQHF.

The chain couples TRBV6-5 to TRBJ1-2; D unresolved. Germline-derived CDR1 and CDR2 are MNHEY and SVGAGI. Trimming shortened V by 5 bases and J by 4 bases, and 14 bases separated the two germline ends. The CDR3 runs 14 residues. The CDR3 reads CASSPYRGGYGYTF. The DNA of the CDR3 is TGTGCCAGCAGTCCTTATCGGGGTGGCTATGGCTACACCTTC.

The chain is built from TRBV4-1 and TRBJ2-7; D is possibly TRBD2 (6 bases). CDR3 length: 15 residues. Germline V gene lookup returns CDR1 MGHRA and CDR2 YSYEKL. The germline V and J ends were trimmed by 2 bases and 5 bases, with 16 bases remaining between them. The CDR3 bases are TGCGCCAGCAGCCAAACGACTAGGGGATGGGACGAGCAGTACTTC. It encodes CASSQTTRGWDEQYF.

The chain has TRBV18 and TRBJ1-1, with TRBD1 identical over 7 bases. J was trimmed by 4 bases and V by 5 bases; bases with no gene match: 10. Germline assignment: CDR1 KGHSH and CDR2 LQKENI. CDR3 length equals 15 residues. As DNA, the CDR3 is TGTGCCAGCTCATCATACAGGGGCGACGGCACTGAAGCTTTCTTT. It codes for CASSSYRGDGTEAFF. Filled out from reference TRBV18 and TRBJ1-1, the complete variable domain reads NAGVMQNPRHLVRRRGQEARLRCSPMKGHSHVYWYRQLPEEGLKFMVYLQKENIIDESGMPKERFSAEFPKEGPSILRIQQVVRGDSAAYFCASSSYRGDGTEAFFGQGTRLTVV.

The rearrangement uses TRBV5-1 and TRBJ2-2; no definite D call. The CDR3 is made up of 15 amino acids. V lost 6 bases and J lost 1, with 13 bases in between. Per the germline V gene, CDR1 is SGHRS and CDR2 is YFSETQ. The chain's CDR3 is CASIGTEGNTGELFF. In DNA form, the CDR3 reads TGCGCCAGCATCGGAACCGAAGGGAACACCGGGGAGCTGTTTTTT.

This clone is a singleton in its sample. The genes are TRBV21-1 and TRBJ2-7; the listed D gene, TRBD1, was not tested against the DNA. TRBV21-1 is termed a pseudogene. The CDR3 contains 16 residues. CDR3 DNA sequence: TGTGCCAGCAGCACAAAAGGGGGGACAGGCTCCTACGAGCAGTACTTC. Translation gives CASSTKGGTGSYEQYF.

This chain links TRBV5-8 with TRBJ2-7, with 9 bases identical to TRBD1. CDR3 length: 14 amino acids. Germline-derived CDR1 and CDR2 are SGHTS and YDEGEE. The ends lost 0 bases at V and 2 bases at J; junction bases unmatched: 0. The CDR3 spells CASSLGTGAYEQYF. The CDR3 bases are TGTGCCAGCAGCTTGGGGACAGGGGCCTACGAGCAGTACTTC.

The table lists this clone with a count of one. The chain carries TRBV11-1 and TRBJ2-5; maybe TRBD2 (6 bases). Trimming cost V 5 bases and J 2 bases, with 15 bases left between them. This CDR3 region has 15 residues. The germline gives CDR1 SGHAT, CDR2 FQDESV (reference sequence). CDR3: CASSVTGEWQETQYF. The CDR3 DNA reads TGTGCCAGCAGCGTAACGGGAGAATGGCAAGAGACCCAGTACTTC. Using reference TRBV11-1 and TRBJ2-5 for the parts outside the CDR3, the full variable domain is EAEVAQSPRYKITEKSQAVAFWCDPISGHATLYWYRQILGQGPELLVQFQDESVVDDSQLPKDRFSAERLKGVDSTLKIQPAELGDSAMYLCASSVTGEWQETQYFGPGTRLLVL.

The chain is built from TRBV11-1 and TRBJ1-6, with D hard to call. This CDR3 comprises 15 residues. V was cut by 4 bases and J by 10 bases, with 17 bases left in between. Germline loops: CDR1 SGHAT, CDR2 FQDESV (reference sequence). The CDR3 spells CASSSLDKFNSPLHF. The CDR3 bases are TGTGCCAGCAGCTCATTAGACAAATTCAACTCACCCCTCCACTTT. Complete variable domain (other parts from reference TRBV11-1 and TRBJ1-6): EAEVAQSPRYKITEKSQAVAFWCDPISGHATLYWYRQILGQGPELLVQFQDESVVDDSQLPKDRFSAERLKGVDSTLKIQPAELGDSAMYLCASSSLDKFNSPLHFGNGTRLTVT.